The source of this T cell receptor beta chain is a study of blood T cell repertoires in COVID-19. Looking at the study overall: Sites across the United States, Italy and Spain contributed samples from acute and convalescent COVID-19. The cDNA or gDNA used as material had been derived from T cells, B-cell-depleted T cells, or PBMCs.

The CDR3 runs to 17 residues. V was clipped by 3 bases and J by 2 bases, with 16 bases between them. The germline V gene has CDR1 KGHSH and CDR2 LQKENI. Seattle patients were enrolled while actively infected and followed longitudinally. Original handling: Nucleated cell counts were estimated from reference gene primer amplification. Sequenced by immunoSEQ multiplex PCR; TCRdb stores in-frame clones only, minus some. That table is the source of V, J and clone size, and D and trimming were worked out from the DNA. The sample contains more than 250,000 clones, just under 90% of which appear only once. The chain has TRBV18 and TRBJ2-2; possible D gene TRBD1, 6 bases. This sequence originates from a woman aged 45-65 years with COVID-19, enrolled during active disease. Input material: peripheral blood. CDR3 sequence (DNA): TGTGCCAGCTCACCGTTTCCCGGGACAAGTAACACCGGGGAGCTGTTTTTT. Translating gives CASSPFPGTSNTGELFF.